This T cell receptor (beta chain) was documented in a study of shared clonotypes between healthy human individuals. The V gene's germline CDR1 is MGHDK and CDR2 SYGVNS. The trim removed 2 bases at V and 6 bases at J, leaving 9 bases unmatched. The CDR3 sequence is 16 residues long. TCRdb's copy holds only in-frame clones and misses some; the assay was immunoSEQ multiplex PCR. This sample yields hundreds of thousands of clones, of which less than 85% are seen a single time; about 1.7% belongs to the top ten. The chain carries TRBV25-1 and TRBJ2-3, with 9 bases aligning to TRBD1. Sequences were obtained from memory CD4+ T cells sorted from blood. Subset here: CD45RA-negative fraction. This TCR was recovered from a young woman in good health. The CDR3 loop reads CASSEGRDRVRDTQYF. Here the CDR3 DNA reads TGTGCCAGCAGTGAAGGAAGGGACAGGGTCAGGGATACGCAGTATTTT.